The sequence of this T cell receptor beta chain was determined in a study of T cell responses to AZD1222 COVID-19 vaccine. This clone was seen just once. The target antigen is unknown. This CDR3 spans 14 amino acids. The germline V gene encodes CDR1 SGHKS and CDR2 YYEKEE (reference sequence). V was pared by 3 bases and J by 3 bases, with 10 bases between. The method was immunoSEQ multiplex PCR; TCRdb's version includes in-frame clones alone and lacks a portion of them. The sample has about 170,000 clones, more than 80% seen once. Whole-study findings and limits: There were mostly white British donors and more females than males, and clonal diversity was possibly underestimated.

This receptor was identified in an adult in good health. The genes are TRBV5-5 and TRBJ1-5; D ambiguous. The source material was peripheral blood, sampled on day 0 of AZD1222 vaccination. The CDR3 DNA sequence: TGTGCCAGCAGCTCTTGGGGTGTCAATCAGCCCCAGCATTTT. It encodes CASSSWGVNQPQHF.